This TCR beta chain stems from a study of cytomegalovirus exposure and HLA in healthy donors. In the PCR, 60 Vbeta and 13 Jbeta primers were used. Libraries were prepared by immunoSEQ multiplex PCR; TCRdb keeps only in-frame clonotypes and omits some of them. The sample lists about 140,000 clones, about 84% occurring once. Turning to this clone: At one end, the junction sequence differs from germline, possibly due to a read error.

The TCR originated in a woman between 18 and 30 years old in good health and CMV-seropositive. Sequences were obtained from PBMCs.

The CDR3, as DNA: TGTGCCGGCAGCGTTAGCGGGGGAGCCTACGAGCAGTACTTC. Protein product: CAGSVSGGAYEQYF. The genes are TRBV5-4 and TRBJ2-7; TRBD2 agrees at 9 bases. This CDR3 comprises 14 residues. Germline loops: CDR1 SGHNT, CDR2 YYREEE (reference sequence).